The 17 T cell receptor beta chains given below trace back to one sample, sequenced in a study of blood T cells in healthy people across ages. Through a sample-barcoded 5' primer and a J-beta primer mix, a second PCR was run for roughly 6 to 12 cycles. Each CDR3 protein is one row after TCRdb ran MiXCR on the 5' RACE reads. The repertoire holds 600,000 or so distinct CDR3 sequences, with 21% as singletons. The sample comprised blood. The receptors stem from a man between 70 and 80 years old in good health.

The genes are TRBV20-1 and TRBJ2-7; TRBD2 matches 9 bases. Unmatched junction bases numbered 9, after V lost 7 bases and J lost 5 bases. The CDR3 sequence is 13 residues long. Germline V lookup: CDR1 DFQATT, CDR2 SNEGSKA (reference sequence). The CDR3 loop reads CSVRGGRADEQYF. The CDR3 DNA reads as TGCAGTGTTAGGGGCGGGAGGGCGGACGAGCAGTACTTC.

The table lists this clonotype with a count of one. The CDR3 region has the DNA TGTGCCAGCAGTTTATTCCCAGCGGGATACCAAGAGACCCAGTACTTC. It is translated as CASSLFPAGYQETQYF. This sequence joins TRBV27 and TRBJ2-5, with 7 positions matching TRBD2. Per the germline V gene, CDR1 is MNHEY and CDR2 is SMNVEV (reference sequence). The CDR3 covers 16 residues. V was pared by 1 base and J by 0 bases, with 5 bases of the junction left unmatched.

At least ten counts were recorded for this clonotype. This chain joins TRBV29-1 and TRBJ2-1; the D is unclear. The CDR3 runs to 13 residues. CDR1 SQVTM and CDR2 ANQGSEA come from the germline V gene. Trimming removed 4 bases at V and 0 bases at J, with 7 bases between. The DNA of the CDR3 is TGCAGCGTTGCGGCTAGCTCCTACAATGAGCAGTTCTTC. Translation: CSVAASSYNEQFF.

V is TRBV29-1 and J is TRBJ1-1, with D possibly TRBD1 on 5 matching bases. The CDR3 is 14 amino acids. CDR1 SQVTM and CDR2 ANQGSEA come from the germline V gene. V lost 2 bases and J 1 base, leaving 11 bases between the germline ends. The CDR3 region has the DNA TGCAGCGTTGAACGGGACGAAGGGAACACTGAAGCTTTCTTT. Translation: CSVERDEGNTEAFF.

V usage is TRBV20-1 and J usage is TRBJ2-3; D is unresolved. Germline-derived CDR1 and CDR2 are DFQATT and SNEGSKA (reference sequence). The CDR3 sequence is 13 residues long. V lost 6 bases and J lost 2, with 12 bases in between. CDR3 in DNA: TGCAGTGCCCTCCGGCTGGTCACAGATACGCAGTATTTT. Its translation: CSALRLVTDTQYF.

This clonotype appeared many times. V is TRBV7-8 and J is TRBJ2-5; D call uncertain. This CDR3 spans 13 amino acids. The germline V gene has CDR1 SGHVS and CDR2 FQNEAQ. The germline V and J ends were trimmed by 2 bases and 2 bases, with 6 bases remaining between them. The CDR3 here is CASSLPLQETQYF. DNA of the CDR3: TGTGCCAGCAGCTTACCCTTACAAGAGACCCAGTACTTC.

The V gene is TRBV7-6, the J gene TRBJ2-7, with D perhaps being TRBD1 or TRBD2 (6 bases each). Trimming removed 5 bases from V and 3 bases from J, with 17 bases in between. This CDR3 has 15 amino acids. CDR1 and CDR2 (germline): SGHVS, FNYEAQ. The CDR3 region has the DNA TGTGCCAGCAGCCTAAAGGGGGGATCCGGCTACGAGCAGTACTTC. Translated, it gives CASSLKGGSGYEQYF.

Many counts were recorded for this clonotype. This chain joins TRBV21-1 and TRBJ2-5. TRBV21-1 is shown as a pseudogene. The CDR3 totals 11 residues. CDR3 amino acids: CASTGQETQYF. In nucleotides, the CDR3 is TGTGCCAGCACAGGGCAAGAGACCCAGTACTTC.

The CDR3 DNA follows: TGCAGTGCTAAACAGGACGCCTACGAGCAGTACTTC. As protein: CSAKQDAYEQYF. V gene TRBV20-1 combines with J gene TRBJ2-5; weak D call: TRBD1 (5 bases). The assigned J gene may be wrong: the sequence end matches TRBJ2-7 better. The CDR3 spans 12 residues. Germline values: CDR1 DFQATT, CDR2 SNEGSKA (reference sequence).

The V and J genes are TRBV20-1 and TRBJ2-1; perhaps D is TRBD1 or TRBD2 (5 bases each). V lost 5 bases and J 3 bases, leaving 11 bases between the germline ends. Per the germline V gene, CDR1 is DFQATT and CDR2 is SNEGSKA (reference sequence). This CDR3 region has 13 residues. This CDR3 reads CSAEGRFYNEQFF. In DNA form, the CDR3 reads TGCAGTGCTGAGGGACGGTTCTACAATGAGCAGTTCTTC.

The rearrangement links TRBV6-2 or TRBV6-3 to TRBJ2-5; TRBD1 matches 9 bases. The better agreement between TRBJ2-1 and the DNA end casts doubt on the J call. The CDR3 totals 15 residues. CDR1 is MNHEY, CDR2 SVGEGT, per germline. The CDR3 DNA follows: TGTGCCAGCAGTTACTTTCACAGGGGGCATAATGAGCAGTTCTTC. Translated, it gives CASSYFHRGHNEQFF.

In this sample, this clonotype turned up a few times. The genes are TRBV5-1 and TRBJ1-2, with no clear D. The germline V gene has CDR1 SGHRS and CDR2 YFSETQ. Trimming removed 0 bases at V and 2 bases at J, with 8 bases between. This CDR3 is built from 14 residues. The CDR3 sequence is CASSLAALNYGYTF. CDR3 nucleotide sequence: TGCGCCAGCAGCTTGGCCGCGCTGAACTATGGCTACACCTTC.

This rearrangement joins TRBV20-1 to TRBJ2-3, with D unclear. Germline V gene data show CDR1 as DFQATT and CDR2 as SNEGSKA (reference sequence). V gave up 7 bases and J gave up 2 bases, with 13 bases separating them. The CDR3 runs to 13 residues. The CDR3 spells CSGLEPSTDTQYF. The CDR3 DNA follows: TGCAGTGGGCTTGAACCTTCCACAGATACGCAGTATTTT.

The J gene is TRBJ2-5, the V gene TRBV20-1; the D call may be TRBD1 or TRBD2 (5 bases each). V was pared by 0 bases and J by 4 bases, with 15 bases between. This CDR3 is 15 amino acids long. Germline CDR1 and CDR2: DFQATT and SNEGSKA (reference sequence). The DNA for the CDR3 is TGCAGTGCTAGAGATAACGCGGTGGGGACAGAGACCCAGTACTTC. This encodes CSARDNAVGTETQYF.

V gene TRBV4-2 combines with J gene TRBJ2-3; 7 bases map to TRBD2. The CDR3 is 18 residues long. CDR1 is LGHNA, CDR2 YNFKEQ, per germline. The junction had 13 bases not matched to a gene; V was cut back by 2 bases and J by 2 bases. The CDR3 spells CASSQSFVAGATTDTQYF. DNA of the CDR3: TGTGCCAGCAGCCAATCATTTGTGGCGGGAGCCACCACAGATACGCAGTATTTT.

The chain carries TRBV4-3 and TRBJ2-5, with 12 bases that match TRBD2. The tail of the sequence fits TRBJ2-7 better, so the J call may be wrong. The CDR3 runs 16 residues. Germline lookup yields CDR1 LGHNA and CDR2 YSLEER. The chain's CDR3 is CASSQGTSGTNYEQYF. CDR3 nucleotides: TGCGCCAGCAGCCAAGGGACTAGCGGGACCAACTACGAGCAGTACTTC.

A remark on this clonotype: A much larger clone differs from this one at a single base, so this may be a read error. V usage is TRBV7-9 and J usage is TRBJ2-5; TRBD1 agrees at 10 bases. Per the germline V gene, CDR1 is SEHNR and CDR2 is FQNEAQ (reference sequence). The CDR3 contains 15 residues. CDR3 loop: CASSLTGGGGENQYF. DNA of the CDR3: TGTGCCAGCAGCTTGACAGGGGGCGGGGGAGAGAACCAGTACTTC. The complete variable domain, with remaining parts taken from reference TRBV7-9 and TRBJ2-5, reads DTGVSQNPRHKITKRGQNVTFRCDPISEHNRLYWYRQTLGQGPEFLTYFQNEAQLEKSRLLSDRFSAERPKGSFSTLEIQRTEQGDSAMYLCASSLTGGGGENQYFGPGTRLLVL.